This T cell receptor (beta chain) derives from a study of blood T cell repertoires in COVID-19. The overall study: Researchers got acute and convalescent COVID-19 samples from the United States, Italy and Spain.

CDR1 is KGHDR, CDR2 SFDVKD, per germline. The CDR3 covers 17 residues. V shed 2 bases and J shed 4 bases, with 17 bases lying between them. Profiled with immunoSEQ multiplex PCR; TCRdb holds only in-frame clones, not every one. The sample consists of roughly 350,000 clones, about 88% of them appearing once. This clonotype originated in a woman between 65 and 79 years old with COVID-19, enrolled during active disease. Sample: peripheral blood. The V call is TRBV24-1, the J call TRBJ2-1; maybe TRBD1 (6 bases). CDR3 sequence: CATSDSVGQIMYNEQFF. CDR3 in DNA: TGTGCCACCAGTGATTCGGTTGGACAGATAATGTACAATGAGCAGTTCTTC.